This T cell receptor (beta chain) was observed in a study of cytomegalovirus exposure and HLA in healthy donors. Study summary: Out of approximately 170 million T cells, an earlier analysis found 117 million unique TCR beta sequences in total. Study-level results: Presence/absence analyses took donor sequencing depth as roughly uniform. A missense DCLRE1C variant was associated with V- and J-gene trimming of TCR beta chains in a later analysis, and an independent cohort replicated the association.

On this clone itself: Its antigen remains unknown.

The primer mix had 60 Vbeta and 13 Jbeta primers. The table came from immunoSEQ multiplex PCR; TCRdb's copy has only in-frame clones and leaves some out. Of 100,000 to 150,000 clones in the sample, around 80% were seen once. Per germline, CDR1 SNHLY and CDR2 FYNNEI. J gave up 5 bases and V 2 bases, and 8 bases lay outside the gene matches. CDR3 size: 15 residues. V gene TRBV2 combines with J gene TRBJ2-5, with 7 bases lining up with TRBD2. The clonotype was recovered from a boy younger than 10 in good health and CMV-seronegative. Sequencing was performed on PBMCs. The CDR3 nucleotides are TGTGCCAGCAGTGAATTGGGCGGGGGACTGGAGACCCAGTACTTC. This translates into CASSELGGGLETQYF.